This T cell receptor beta chain originates from a study of T-cell memory formation after mild COVID-19. Study outcomes and limitations: Later expanders leaned CD4+, whereas day 15 to 85 contracting clones were balanced CD4/CD8. Memory from before infection featured some responding clones, which suggests cross-reactive memory joined.

Constant-segment primers were used for 5'RACE, and the resulting TCR alpha and TCR beta cDNA libraries carried sample barcodes and UMIs. TCRdb recomputed calls from the 5' RACE reads with MiXCR, one row per CDR3 protein. This sample has around 190,000 distinct CDR3 sequences; under 20% occur once, and the top ten carry 3.5% to 5%. CDR1 is KGHSH and CDR2 is LQKENI in the germline V gene. The CDR3 extends over 13 amino acids. Deletions cut 6 bases from V and 3 bases from J, with 9 bases between. With regard to this clonotype: No antigen is known for it.

The sequence was obtained from a man aged 18 to 30 who had mild COVID-19 (a few samples of this study predate the infection). Cell type and time point are not known. V usage is TRBV18 and J usage is TRBJ2-1; D is undetermined. Sequenced sample: PBMCs or a T cell subset sorted from them (not recorded which). The CDR3: CASSRAGYNEQFF. DNA for the CDR3: TGTGCCAGCTCCCGGGCCGGCTACAATGAGCAGTTCTTC.